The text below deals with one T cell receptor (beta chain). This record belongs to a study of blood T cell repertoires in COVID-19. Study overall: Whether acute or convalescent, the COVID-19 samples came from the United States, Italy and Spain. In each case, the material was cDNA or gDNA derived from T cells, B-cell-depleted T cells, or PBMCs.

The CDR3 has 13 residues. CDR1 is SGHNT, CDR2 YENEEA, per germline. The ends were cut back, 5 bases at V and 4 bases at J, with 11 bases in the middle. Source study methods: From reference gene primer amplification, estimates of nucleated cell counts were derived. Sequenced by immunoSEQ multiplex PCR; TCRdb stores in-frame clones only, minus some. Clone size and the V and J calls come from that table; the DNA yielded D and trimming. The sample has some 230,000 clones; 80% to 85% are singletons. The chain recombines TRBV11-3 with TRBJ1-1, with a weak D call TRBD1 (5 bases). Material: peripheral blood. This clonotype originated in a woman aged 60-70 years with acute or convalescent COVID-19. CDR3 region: CASSLFGGTEAFF. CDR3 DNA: TGTGCCAGCAGCCTATTCGGGGGCACTGAAGCTTTCTTT.